Each of the 29 T cell receptor beta chains below was sequenced from the same sample in a study of technical replicates of blood from a few donors (dated by TCRdb to about 2017). Receptors were amplified or captured by the immunoSEQ multiplex PCR assay. Sourced from immuneACCESS, this table was stored by TCRdb with only in-frame sequences that have V and J called. A share of the clones is absent; for the studies checked, an unresolved V gene accounts for under half, and the remainder has no known explanation. The sample table lists over 75,000 clones, approximately 97% of them with a count of one. About 0.17% of the sample is taken by the ten largest. The sample comprised T cells isolated from PBMCs. The receptors stem from a human donor in good health.

The CDR3 is CASSQDSVGQGAHEQYF. The DNA for the CDR3 is TGTGCCAGCAGCCAAGACAGTGTTGGACAGGGGGCCCACGAGCAGTACTTC. The chain has TRBV4-2 and TRBJ2-7; TRBD1 matches at 11 bases. Trimming removed 0 bases from V and 5 bases from J; junction bases left unmatched: 9. Germline V CDR1 and CDR2: LGHNA, YNFKEQ. The CDR3 totals 17 residues.

The V and J genes are TRBV15 and TRBJ2-4, with 9 nucleotides matching TRBD2. Germline V lookup: CDR1 LNHNV, CDR2 YYDKDF (reference sequence). J gave up 5 bases and V 1 base, and 6 bases lay outside the gene matches. The CDR3 has 16 residues. Here the CDR3 DNA reads TGTGCCACCAGCAGAGGGCAAGCGGGGGGTCAAAACATTCAGTACTTC. Residues: CATSRGQAGGQNIQYF.

The chain combines TRBV6-6 with TRBJ2-7; D is perhaps TRBD2 (7 bases). The V end was cut by 6 bases, the J end by 1 base, with 19 bases between. This CDR3 comprises 16 residues. In germline, CDR1 is MNHNY, CDR2 SVGAGI (reference sequence). In nucleotides, the CDR3 is TGTGCCAGCAGACTATCAACGGGGGGCGCGTCCTACGAGCAGTACTTC. Its translation: CASRLSTGGASYEQYF.

V and J are TRBV2 and TRBJ2-3; tentative D call: TRBD2 (5 bases). Trimming took off 3 bases at V and 2 bases at J, with 18 bases between the two ends. CDR3 length equals 17 residues. Germline CDR1 is SNHLY and CDR2 is FYNNEI. As DNA, the CDR3 is TGTGCCAGCAGTGAGAATGACGGGGAAGTGAACACAGATACGCAGTATTTT. As protein: CASSENDGEVNTDTQYF.

This chain joins TRBV7-9 and TRBJ1-2, with D perhaps matching TRBD1 (5 bases). Looked up from germline, CDR1 is SEHNR and CDR2 is FQNEAQ (reference sequence). This CDR3 has 14 amino acids. The V end was cut by 3 bases, the J end by 4 bases, with 12 bases between. The CDR3 reads CASSFQGDGYGYTF. The CDR3 DNA reads TGTGCCAGCAGCTTCCAGGGTGACGGCTATGGCTACACCTTC.

The chain carries TRBV4-1 and TRBJ2-3; the match to TRBD1 covers 11 bases. Per germline, CDR1 MGHRA and CDR2 YSYEKL. This CDR3 is 15 amino acids long. The J segment lost 5 bases and the V segment lost 0 bases, leaving 1 base of the junction unmatched. The CDR3 here is CASSQEDRGRDTQYF. The CDR3 nucleotides read TGCGCCAGCAGCCAAGAGGACAGGGGGCGAGATACGCAGTATTTT.

The chain links TRBV6-5 to TRBJ1-4; D might be TRBD1 (6 bases). The V gene's germline CDR1 is MNHEY and CDR2 SVGAGI. The CDR3 loop spans 13 amino acids. With 4 bases removed from V and 8 bases from J, the gap between germline ends came to 11 bases. The CDR3 is CASSSPDREKLFF. In nucleotides, the CDR3 is TGTGCCAGCAGTTCCCCAGACAGGGAAAAACTGTTTTTT.

This chain joins TRBV28 and TRBJ2-3; D is perhaps TRBD2 (6 bases). This CDR3 region has 15 residues. Germline assignment: CDR1 MDHEN and CDR2 SYDVKM. Trimming took 5 bases from V and 6 from J, leaving 18 bases between them. CDR3 amino acids: CASSRGGARVDTQYF. As DNA, the CDR3 is TGTGCCAGCAGTCGGGGCGGGGCGCGGGTGGATACGCAGTATTTT.

The V and J genes are TRBV29-1 and TRBJ1-1, with TRBD1 matching over 8 bases. This CDR3 comprises 13 residues. V lost 8 bases to trimming and J lost 4 bases; unmatched junction nucleotides: 9. CDR1 is SQVTM, CDR2 ANQGSEA, per germline. The CDR3 reads CSFRTGWGTEAFF. The CDR3 nucleotides read TGCAGCTTCCGGACAGGGTGGGGCACTGAAGCTTTCTTT.

The V call is TRBV11-2, the J call TRBJ2-7; D uncertain. CDR1 is SGHAT, CDR2 FQNNGV, per germline. Trimming took off 3 bases at V and 6 bases at J, with 15 bases between the two ends. CDR3 size: 14 residues. Here the CDR3 DNA reads TGTGCCAGCAGCTTCTCGGCAGGCCGATCCGAGCAGTACTTC. Translated: CASSFSAGRSEQYF.

The chain couples TRBV5-5 to TRBJ2-7; no clear D gene. Trimming removed 4 bases from V and 4 bases from J, with 6 bases in between. From germline, CDR1 is SGHKS and CDR2 YYEKEE (reference sequence). The CDR3 consists of 11 residues. CDR3: CASSNLYEQYF. The CDR3 nucleotides read TGTGCCAGCAGCAACCTATACGAGCAGTACTTC.

The genes are TRBV7-8 and TRBJ2-7; D may be TRBD1 (5 bases). The CDR3 runs to 12 residues. Trimming pared 3 bases from V and 4 bases from J, leaving 7 bases between. Germline loops: CDR1 SGHVS, CDR2 FQNEAQ. CDR3: CASSFAGYEQYF. For the CDR3, the DNA is TGTGCCAGCAGCTTCGCAGGGTACGAGCAGTACTTC.

The CDR3 spells CASSSPGGYEQYF. For the CDR3, the DNA is TGTGCCAGCAGCTCCCCTGGGGGGTACGAGCAGTACTTC. The chain links TRBV7-6 to TRBJ2-7; TRBD2 is a possible D gene (6 bases). The CDR3 has 13 amino acids. The germline V gene has CDR1 SGHVS and CDR2 FNYEAQ. Trimming cost V 4 bases and J 4 bases, with 11 bases left between them.

V and J are TRBV4-1 and TRBJ1-5, with a tentative D call TRBD1 (6 bases). Trimming took 3 bases from V and 3 from J, leaving 18 bases between them. Germline CDR1 is MGHRA and CDR2 is YSYEKL. This CDR3 contains 17 residues. The CDR3 here is CASSQEGGRIANQPQHF. Written as DNA, the CDR3 is TGCGCCAGCAGCCAGGAAGGGGGTAGGATAGCCAATCAGCCCCAGCATTTT.

The rearrangement links TRBV5-1 to TRBJ2-5, with TRBD2 identical over 14 bases. In germline, CDR1 is SGHRS, CDR2 YFSETQ. V lost 6 bases, J lost 2 bases, and 12 bases stayed unmatched. The CDR3 length is 18 residues. Written as DNA, the CDR3 is TGCGCCAGCACCGACGTGCTAGGACTAGCGGGGGGACAAGAGACCCAGTACTTC. This codes for CASTDVLGLAGGQETQYF.

The J gene is TRBJ1-1, the V gene TRBV5-6; D is uncertain. The germline gives CDR1 SGHDT, CDR2 YYEEEE. Trimming took 0 bases from V and 6 from J, leaving 6 bases between them. The CDR3 contains 12 residues. The CDR3 region has the DNA TGTGCCAGCAGCTTGGGGGAGGCTGAAGCTTTCTTT. It encodes CASSLGEAEAFF.

In this sample, this clone turned up once. The J gene is TRBJ1-2, the V gene TRBV5-1; D not certain. V was clipped by 2 bases and J by 5 bases, with 13 bases between them. The V gene's germline CDR1 is SGHRS and CDR2 YFSETQ. The CDR3 totals 14 residues. CDR3 sequence: CASSFWEGSYGYTF. The CDR3 DNA sequence: TGCGCCAGCAGCTTTTGGGAGGGATCTTATGGCTACACCTTC.

The chain combines TRBV9 with TRBJ2-1; 9 positions agree with TRBD2. Germline V gives CDR1 SGDLS, CDR2 YYNGEE. With 3 bases clipped from V and 11 bases from J, the junction kept 12 bases outside the gene matches. This CDR3 has 15 amino acids. CDR3 in DNA: TGTGCCAGCAGCGAGTGGGTAGCGGGAGAAGTTAAGCAGTTCTTC. Amino acid sequence: CASSEWVAGEVKQFF.

The sample holds one count of this clone. The CDR3 here is CASSLAINPRGGELFF. CDR3 in DNA: TGTGCCAGCAGCTTGGCCATCAACCCCCGAGGTGGGGAGCTGTTTTTT. The V gene is TRBV5-4, the J gene TRBJ2-2, with D unresolved. Germline loops: CDR1 SGHNT, CDR2 YYREEE (reference sequence). The ends were cut back, 0 bases at V and 8 bases at J, with 17 bases in the middle. The CDR3 has 16 residues.

This chain joins TRBV6-5 and TRBJ1-2, with D tentatively TRBD1 (5 bases). The CDR3 runs 15 residues. Germline V gene lookup returns CDR1 MNHEY and CDR2 SVGAGI. Trimming took off 5 bases at V and 3 bases at J, with 16 bases between the two ends. Here the CDR3 reads CASSKNLGVHYGYTF. The CDR3 DNA reads TGTGCCAGCAGTAAAAACTTAGGGGTTCACTATGGCTACACCTTC.

CDR3 in amino acids: CASSYSVTDTQYF. CDR3 nucleotides: TGTGCCAGCAGTTATTCGGTCACAGATACGCAGTATTTT. The chain couples TRBV6-5 to TRBJ2-3; D is unresolved. Germline V gives CDR1 MNHEY, CDR2 SVGAGI. Trimming pared 3 bases from V and 2 bases from J, leaving 6 bases between. This CDR3 region has 13 residues.

The rearrangement links TRBV9 to TRBJ1-2, with D perhaps TRBD1 (5 bases). CDR1 SGDLS and CDR2 YYNGEE come from the germline V gene. V was pared by 3 bases and J by 0 bases, with 9 bases between. The length of the CDR3 is 14 residues. Here the CDR3 reads CASSATDTNYGYTF. DNA of the CDR3: TGTGCCAGCAGCGCGACAGATACTAACTATGGCTACACCTTC.

The rearrangement links TRBV4-1 to TRBJ2-3, with 8 nucleotides matching TRBD2. This CDR3 region has 19 residues. CDR1 MGHRA and CDR2 YSYEKL come from the germline V gene. Trimming removed 4 bases from V and 0 bases from J; junction bases left unmatched: 15. As DNA, the CDR3 is TGCGCCAGCAGCCGAGACCCTCCAGGACTAGCCGCTAGCACAGATACGCAGTATTTT. It codes for CASSRDPPGLAASTDTQYF.

The V gene is TRBV4-1, the J gene TRBJ1-5; 7 bases map to TRBD1. There are 14 residues in the CDR3. The V segment lost 5 bases and the J segment 4 bases; nucleotides outside the gene matches: 5. Germline CDR1 and CDR2: MGHRA and YSYEKL. CDR3 amino acids: CASSNRQGNQPQHF. For the CDR3, the DNA is TGCGCCAGCAGCAACCGACAGGGAAATCAGCCCCAGCATTTT.

The gene calls are TRBV9 and TRBJ2-7; 10 positions match TRBD2. Germline CDR1 is SGDLS and CDR2 is YYNGEE. Germline trimming cut 0 bases from V and 1 base from J; bases unmatched to any gene: 4. This CDR3 contains 16 residues. The CDR3 sequence: CASSVASSGSSYEQYF. CDR3 in DNA: TGTGCCAGCAGCGTAGCTTCTAGCGGGAGTTCCTACGAGCAGTACTTC.

The sample holds one count of this clone. The rearrangement uses TRBV11-2 and TRBJ1-2, with a tentative D call TRBD1 (5 bases). In germline, CDR1 is SGHAT, CDR2 FQNNGV. The CDR3 is made up of 14 amino acids. Trimming took off 1 base at V and 4 bases at J, with 10 bases between the two ends. The CDR3 here is CASSLAGGSYGYTF. The CDR3 nucleotides read TGTGCCAGCAGCTTAGCCGGGGGGAGCTATGGCTACACCTTC.

This clone was observed a single time. The chain combines TRBV9 with TRBJ2-7, with TRBD1 identical over 7 bases. V trimming: 3 bases; J trimming: 2 bases; junction bases outside the gene matches: 14. CDR1 and CDR2 (germline): SGDLS, YYNGEE. The CDR3 totals 17 residues. In nucleotides, the CDR3 is TGTGCCAGCAGCGCTAAGTTCACGGGACAGAGCCCCTACGAGCAGTACTTC. Amino acids: CASSAKFTGQSPYEQYF.

The rearrangement links TRBV2 to TRBJ2-3, with a tentative D call TRBD1 (6 bases). V was shortened by 10 bases and J by 2 bases, with 13 bases between the two germline ends. This CDR3 is 13 amino acids long. Germline V lookup: CDR1 SNHLY, CDR2 FYNNEI. CDR3 DNA sequence: TGTGCCATTCAGACAGGAGACACAGATACGCAGTATTTT. Encoded protein: CAIQTGDTDTQYF.

The chain uses TRBV18 and TRBJ1-4; 7 positions match TRBD1. V gave up 8 bases and J gave up 8 bases; unmatched junction bases: 8. Germline lookup yields CDR1 KGHSH and CDR2 LQKENI. The CDR3 runs 13 residues. The CDR3 sequence: CASALTGFEKLFF. CDR3 nucleotide sequence: TGTGCCAGCGCACTGACAGGGTTCGAAAAACTGTTTTTT.